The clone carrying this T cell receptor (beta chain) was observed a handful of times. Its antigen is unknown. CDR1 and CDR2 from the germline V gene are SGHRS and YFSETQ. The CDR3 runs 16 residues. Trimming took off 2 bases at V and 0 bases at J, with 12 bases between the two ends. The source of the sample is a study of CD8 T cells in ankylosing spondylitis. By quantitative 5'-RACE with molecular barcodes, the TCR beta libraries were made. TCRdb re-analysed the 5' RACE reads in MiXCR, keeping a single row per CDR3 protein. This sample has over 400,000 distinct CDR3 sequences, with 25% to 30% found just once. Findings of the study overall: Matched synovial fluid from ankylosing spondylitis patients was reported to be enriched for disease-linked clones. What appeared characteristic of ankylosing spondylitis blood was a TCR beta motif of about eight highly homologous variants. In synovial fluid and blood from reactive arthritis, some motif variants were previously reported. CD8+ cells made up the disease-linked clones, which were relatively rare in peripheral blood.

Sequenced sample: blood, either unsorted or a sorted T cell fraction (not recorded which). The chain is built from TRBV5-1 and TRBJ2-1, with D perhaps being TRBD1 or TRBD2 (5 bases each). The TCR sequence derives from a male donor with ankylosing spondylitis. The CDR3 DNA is TGCGCCAGCAGCTTAGTGGGGGAAGGCTCCTACAATGAGCAGTTCTTC. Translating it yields CASSLVGEGSYNEQFF.